This T cell receptor beta chain appears in the sequencing data of a study of blood T cell repertoires in COVID-19. Study-wide background: T cells, B-cell-depleted T cells, or PBMCs provided the cDNA or gDNA that served as material.

Unmatched junction bases numbered 3, after V lost 4 bases and J lost 2 bases. This CDR3 contains 15 residues. Germline V gene data show CDR1 as MRHNA and CDR2 as SNTAGT. Participant-given clinical history determined each cohort assignment. Using immunoSEQ multiplex PCR, the repertoire was profiled, and TCRdb retains in-frame clones only, with some absent. The sample holds approximately 230,000 clones, under 90% seen once. J is TRBJ2-3 and V is TRBV6-4, with TRBD1 identical over 10 bases. The sample consisted of PBMCs or T cells enriched from blood (not recorded which). The sequence came from a middle-aged man who had recovered from COVID-19. For the CDR3, the DNA is TGTGCCAGCAGTGCCGGGACAGGGGTCACAGATACGCAGTATTTT. Its translation is CASSAGTGVTDTQYF.